The 32 T cell receptor beta chains below all came from one sample that was sequenced in a study of T cell responses to AZD1222 COVID-19 vaccine. Here immunoSEQ multiplex PCR was the method, and the copy in TCRdb shows in-frame clones only, minus some. Seen here are some 110,000 clones, about 85% observed once, and the top ten hold approximately 4.7%. Sequenced material: peripheral blood, taken 28 days after the second AZD1222 dose. These receptors came from an adult who received the AZD1222 COVID-19 vaccine.

The V call is TRBV27, the J call TRBJ1-6; TRBD1 aligns across 9 bases. The CDR3 loop spans 14 amino acids. Losses at the gene ends were 7 bases for V and 10 bases for J; bases not matched to a gene: 8. Germline CDR1 MNHEY, CDR2 SMNVEV (reference sequence). The CDR3 bases are TGTGCCAGCATGAGGGGACAGGGATCCTCACCCCTCCACTTT. The encoded protein is CASMRGQGSSPLHF.

V gene TRBV5-4 combines with J gene TRBJ1-1; weak D call: TRBD1 (5 bases). Germline-derived CDR1 and CDR2 are SGHNT and YYREEE (reference sequence). Trimming pared 2 bases from V and 0 bases from J, leaving 11 bases between. The CDR3 length is 15 residues. The DNA of the CDR3 is TGTGCCAGCAGCTTCGGGGGGGAAATGAACACTGAAGCTTTCTTT. Its translation is CASSFGGEMNTEAFF.

The table lists this clone with a few counts. The rearrangement links TRBV4-1 to TRBJ1-5; 11 bases map to TRBD1. CDR1 is MGHRA and CDR2 is YSYEKL in the germline V gene. Trimming at V came to 3 bases and at J to 6 bases, leaving 10 bases not matched to a gene. CDR3 length: 17 residues. The CDR3 reads CASSQRAGTGGSQPQHF. In nucleotides, the CDR3 is TGCGCCAGCAGCCAGAGAGCCGGGACAGGGGGTAGTCAGCCCCAGCATTTT.

The count of this clone is one. The V gene is TRBV5-4, the J gene TRBJ2-3; 9 bases agree with TRBD1. J lost 1 base, V lost 5 bases, and 2 bases had no gene match. This CDR3 region has 14 residues. CDR1 is SGHNT and CDR2 is YYREEE in the germline V gene (reference sequence). The DNA for the CDR3 is TGTGCCAGCAGAAGGACAGGGGGCACAGATACGCAGTATTTT. Translating it yields CASRRTGGTDTQYF.

The V and J genes are TRBV5-1 and TRBJ2-2, with a tentative D call TRBD2 (6 bases). The germline CDR1 and CDR2 sequences are SGHRS and YFSETQ. This CDR3 is 17 amino acids long. V was pared by 3 bases and J by 3 bases, with 18 bases between. Written as DNA, the CDR3 is TGCGCCAGCAGCTGGGGGGACTTTTTAGAGGACACCGGGGAGCTGTTTTTT. Residues: CASSWGDFLEDTGELFF. Complete variable domain (other parts from reference TRBV5-1 and TRBJ2-2): KAGVTQTPRYLIKTRGQQVTLSCSPISGHRSVSWYQQTPGQGLQFLFEYFSETQRNKGNFPGRFSGRQFSNSRSEMNVSTLELGDSALYLCASSWGDFLEDTGELFFGEGSRLTVL.

The V gene is TRBV27, the J gene TRBJ2-1, with a possible D match to TRBD1 (5 bases). The CDR3 sequence is 16 residues long. Germline V gene lookup returns CDR1 MNHEY and CDR2 SMNVEV (reference sequence). The V and J ends lost 2 bases and 0 bases respectively, with 11 bases between them. CDR3 sequence reads: CASSLMLGPSYNEQFF. The CDR3 DNA is TGTGCCAGCAGTTTAATGCTGGGGCCCTCCTACAATGAGCAGTTCTTC.

The chain couples TRBV5-1 to TRBJ1-2, with 7 bases that match TRBD1. V shed 0 bases, J shed 3 bases, and the junction held 8 bases outside the gene matches. The germline gives CDR1 SGHRS, CDR2 YFSETQ. This CDR3 is 16 amino acids long. CDR3 in DNA: TGCGCCAGCAGCTTGGCCTCCGGGACAGCCTACTATGGCTACACCTTC. This sequence encodes CASSLASGTAYYGYTF.

This chain joins TRBV7-2 and TRBJ2-5, with a tentative D call TRBD2 (5 bases). CDR3 length: 15 residues. The V and J ends lost 5 bases and 5 bases respectively, with 18 bases between them. The germline gives CDR1 SGHTA, CDR2 FQGNSA. CDR3 loop: CASSPRAGGVETQYF. CDR3 sequence (DNA): TGTGCCAGCAGCCCCCGCGCGGGTGGGGTGGAGACCCAGTACTTC.

The chain employs TRBV4-3 and TRBJ2-7; D may match TRBD1 or TRBD2 (5 bases each). The germline gives CDR1 LGHNA, CDR2 YSLEER. This CDR3 has 16 amino acids. The V end lost 4 bases, the J end lost 3 bases, and 19 bases lay between the germline ends. The CDR3 DNA reads TGCGCCAGCAGCCTGGGTTGGGGGAGTGGAGACTACGAGCAGTACTTC. It yields the protein CASSLGWGSGDYEQYF.

This sequence joins TRBV18 and TRBJ1-4; 7 nucleotides agree with TRBD1. J lost 6 bases, V lost 4 bases, and 8 bases had no gene match. Germline CDR1 and CDR2: KGHSH and LQKENI. The CDR3 loop spans 15 amino acids. CDR3 bases: TGTGCCAGCTCACTGCGGGACAGCGAGTATGAAAAACTGTTTTTT. Protein: CASSLRDSEYEKLFF. The whole variable domain, remainder taken from reference TRBV18 and TRBJ1-4, is NAGVMQNPRHLVRRRGQEARLRCSPMKGHSHVYWYRQLPEEGLKFMVYLQKENIIDESGMPKERFSAEFPKEGPSILRIQQVVRGDSAAYFCASSLRDSEYEKLFFGSGTQLSVL.

J is TRBJ1-4 and V is TRBV6-5; 8 bases fit TRBD1. The CDR3 totals 15 residues. The J segment lost 7 bases and the V segment lost 5 bases, leaving 9 bases of the junction unmatched. Germline values: CDR1 MNHEY, CDR2 SVGAGI. CDR3 protein: CASSQKRQGREKLFF. CDR3 bases: TGTGCCAGCAGTCAAAAAAGACAGGGGCGTGAAAAACTGTTTTTT.

This chain joins TRBV30 and TRBJ1-4; D might be TRBD1 (5 bases). The CDR3 is 14 amino acids. V lost 4 bases and J 0 bases, leaving 9 bases between the germline ends. CDR1 and CDR2 from the germline V gene are GTSNPN and SVGIG (reference sequence). The CDR3 loop reads CAWNTRATNEKLFF. As DNA, the CDR3 is TGTGCCTGGAATACCAGGGCAACTAATGAAAAACTGTTTTTT. Variable domain in full (rest from reference TRBV30 and TRBJ1-4): SQTIHQWPATLVQPVGSPLSLECTVEGTSNPNLYWYRQAAGRGLQLLFYSVGIGQISSEVPQNLSASRPQDRQFILSSKKLLLSDSGFYLCAWNTRATNEKLFFGSGTQLSVL.

The CDR3 DNA reads as TGCAGCGTCTGGACGTCGCGGGGGGGAGAGACCCAGTACTTC. Translating gives CSVWTSRGGETQYF. V is TRBV29-1 and J is TRBJ2-5, with TRBD2 matching 9 bases. V shed 6 bases and J 4 bases; nucleotides not matched to a gene: 9. CDR3 length: 14 amino acids. The germline gives CDR1 SQVTM, CDR2 ANQGSEA.

This clone was seen just once. The chain employs TRBV4-1 and TRBJ1-1; 8 bases are a match to TRBD1. This CDR3 spans 15 amino acids. The V segment lost 5 bases and the J segment 4 bases; nucleotides outside the gene matches: 9. Germline V gives CDR1 MGHRA, CDR2 YSYEKL. CDR3 in amino acids: CASSSGGAYSTEAFF. The CDR3 nucleotides read TGCGCCAGCAGCTCAGGGGGCGCTTATAGCACTGAAGCTTTCTTT.

This clone was detected only a few times. The V gene is TRBV7-2, the J gene TRBJ1-6; the D gene is possibly TRBD1 (6 bases). V lost 0 bases and J lost 8, with 14 bases in between. This CDR3 region has 16 residues. From germline, CDR1 is SGHTA and CDR2 FQGNSA. CDR3 protein: CASSLARNGGDSPLHF. Written as DNA, the CDR3 is TGTGCCAGCAGCTTAGCGCGTAATGGGGGCGATTCACCCCTCCACTTT.

The chain couples TRBV19 to TRBJ1-6; 7 bases map to TRBD1. CDR3 size: 13 residues. Germline V gene sequence: CDR1 LNHDA, CDR2 SQIVND (reference sequence). Trimming took 5 bases from V and 8 from J; bases not matched to a gene: 3. CDR3 protein: CASSFQGDSPLHF. As DNA, the CDR3 is TGTGCCAGTAGTTTCCAGGGGGATTCACCCCTCCACTTT.

The chain combines TRBV4-1 with TRBJ1-3; no firm D call. The CDR3 extends over 14 amino acids. V was clipped by 5 bases and J by 0 bases, with 8 bases between them. The germline V gene has CDR1 MGHRA and CDR2 YSYEKL. The CDR3 DNA follows: TGCGCCAGCAGCAGGGCCCCCTCTGGAAACACCATATATTTT. Translated, it gives CASSRAPSGNTIYF.

This sequence joins TRBV24-1 and TRBJ1-1, with TRBD1 identical over 7 bases. The CDR3 length is 14 residues. J was trimmed by 3 bases and V by 8 bases; bases with no gene match: 8. Germline V gives CDR1 KGHDR, CDR2 SFDVKD. The CDR3 DNA is TGTGCCACCACAGGGGGACCAGAGGACACTGAAGCTTTCTTT. This codes for CATTGGPEDTEAFF.

The J gene is TRBJ2-3, the V gene TRBV14; D remains unclear. CDR1 SGHDN and CDR2 FVKESK come from the germline V gene. The length of the CDR3 is 13 residues. The V gene lost 2 bases and the J gene lost 6 bases, with 9 bases spanning the gap. CDR3 protein: CASSQQLADTQYF. For the CDR3, the DNA is TGTGCCAGCAGCCAACAGCTGGCGGATACGCAGTATTTT. The full variable domain, completed using reference TRBV14 and TRBJ2-3, is EAGVTQFPSHSVIEKGQTVTLRCDPISGHDNLYWYRRVMGKEIKFLLHFVKESKQDESGMPNNRFLAERTGGTYSTLKVQPAELEDSGVYFCASSQQLADTQYFGPGTRLTVL.

This rearrangement joins TRBV10-1 to TRBJ1-3; no firm D call. This CDR3 spans 15 amino acids. Trimming shortened V by 9 bases and J by 0 bases, and 15 bases separated the two germline ends. Germline V gene lookup returns CDR1 WNHNN and CDR2 SYGVQD (reference sequence). CDR3 nucleotide sequence: TGCGCCAGTCAGGTCCGCCCTCGCTCTGGAAACACCATATATTTT. The encoded protein is CASQVRPRSGNTIYF.

The rearrangement joins TRBV29-1 to TRBJ1-1; D is possibly TRBD1 (6 bases). V lost 6 bases and J 1 base, leaving 18 bases between the germline ends. Germline values: CDR1 SQVTM, CDR2 ANQGSEA. The CDR3 length is 15 residues. In DNA, the CDR3 is TGCAGCGTGATCGAACAGGGTGTCGAGAACACTGAAGCTTTCTTT. As protein: CSVIEQGVENTEAFF.

V gene TRBV7-2 combines with J gene TRBJ1-2; 7 bases agree with TRBD1. This CDR3 spans 13 amino acids. The J segment lost 2 bases and the V segment lost 5 bases, leaving 2 bases of the junction unmatched. Germline V gene sequence: CDR1 SGHTA, CDR2 FQGNSA. The CDR3 spells CASSRGQNYGYTF. In DNA form, the CDR3 reads TGTGCCAGCAGCCGGGGACAGAACTATGGCTACACCTTC.

The chain joins TRBV19 to TRBJ1-2; 9 bases align to TRBD1. After removal of 6 bases from V and 4 bases from J, the junction contained 3 bases not matched to a gene. The CDR3 totals 13 residues. Germline V gives CDR1 LNHDA, CDR2 SQIVND (reference sequence). CDR3 bases: TGTGCCAGTAGGTCGACAGGGGGCTATGGCTACACCTTC. Its protein is CASRSTGGYGYTF.

The V call is TRBV6-2 or TRBV6-3, the J call TRBJ2-7; TRBD1 is a possible D gene (6 bases). The CDR3 has 13 residues. Germline values: CDR1 MNHEY, CDR2 SVGEGT. V lost 6 bases to trimming and J lost 1 base, with 10 bases between them. As DNA, the CDR3 is TGTGCCAGCAGCCCGGACAGTTCCTACGAGCAGTACTTC. Translating it yields CASSPDSSYEQYF.

V usage is TRBV28 and J usage is TRBJ2-7; D is undetermined. This CDR3 region has 10 residues. Germline V gives CDR1 MDHEN, CDR2 SYDVKM. The V end lost 8 bases, the J end lost 5 bases, and 7 bases lay between the germline ends. The CDR3, as DNA: TGTGCCAGCTCCGATGACGAGCAGTACTTC. Translating it yields CASSDDEQYF.

V gene TRBV29-1 combines with J gene TRBJ2-1; D possibly matches TRBD1 or TRBD2 (6 bases each). This CDR3 region has 13 residues. Germline loops: CDR1 SQVTM, CDR2 ANQGSEA. V was cut by 4 bases and J by 5 bases, with 12 bases left in between. CDR3 loop: CSVGHREDNEQFF. CDR3 in DNA: TGCAGCGTTGGCCACAGGGAGGACAATGAGCAGTTCTTC.

This clone was seen just once. The rearrangement uses TRBV5-6 and TRBJ1-6; D possibly corresponds to TRBD1 (6 bases). Trimming removed 7 bases from V and 7 bases from J, with 15 bases in between. There are 14 residues in the CDR3. Germline values: CDR1 SGHDT, CDR2 YYEEEE. The CDR3 sequence is CASSPRGRNSPLHF. Written as DNA, the CDR3 is TGTGCCAGCTCACCCAGGGGTAGGAATTCACCCCTCCACTTT.

J is TRBJ2-2 and V is TRBV9; perhaps D is TRBD1 or TRBD2 (5 bases each). Looked up from germline, CDR1 is SGDLS and CDR2 is YYNGEE. The CDR3 is made up of 13 amino acids. The V gene lost 3 bases and the J gene lost 6 bases, with 9 bases spanning the gap. The CDR3 region is CASSAGTAGELFF. In DNA, the CDR3 is TGTGCCAGCAGCGCAGGGACCGCCGGGGAGCTGTTTTTT.

The rearrangement uses TRBV5-1 and TRBJ1-1; TRBD1 agrees at 9 bases. This CDR3 region has 13 residues. Trimming took 7 bases from V and 1 from J; bases not matched to a gene: 2. Germline V lookup: CDR1 SGHRS, CDR2 YFSETQ. The CDR3 coding sequence is TGCGCCAGCGGGGGACAGGGGAACACTGAAGCTTTCTTT. Translated, it gives CASGGQGNTEAFF.

The chain combines TRBV10-3 with TRBJ1-2; D not certain. This CDR3 comprises 13 residues. Trimming took off 0 bases at V and 4 bases at J, with 6 bases between the two ends. Germline CDR1 ENHRY, CDR2 SYGVKD. The CDR3 here is CAISESEVYGYTF. The CDR3 region has the DNA TGTGCCATCAGTGAGTCAGAGGTCTATGGCTACACCTTC.

The V gene is TRBV24-1, the J gene TRBJ2-4, with a possible D match to TRBD2 (5 bases). V shed 4 bases and J shed 7 bases, with 16 bases lying between them. The CDR3 consists of 15 residues. CDR1 is KGHDR, CDR2 SFDVKD, per germline. CDR3 residues: CATSELGGSGNIQYF. The CDR3 nucleotides read TGTGCCACCAGTGAACTTGGAGGTTCCGGGAACATTCAGTACTTC.

The chain joins TRBV5-1 to TRBJ1-2; TRBD1 is a possible D gene (6 bases). The CDR3 totals 15 residues. V lost 0 bases, J lost 6 bases, and 15 bases lay in between. The germline V gene encodes CDR1 SGHRS and CDR2 YFSETQ. CDR3 sequence: CASSLVGGAENGYTF. CDR3 in DNA: TGCGCCAGCAGCTTGGTCGGGGGGGCAGAGAATGGCTACACCTTC.